These 8 T cell receptor beta chains were all obtained from the same sample, sequenced in a study of T cell changes during pregnancy in multiple sclerosis. Data came from immunoSEQ multiplex PCR; TCRdb stores just in-frame clones and leaves some out. Among about 70,000 clones listed, more than 90% were seen once. The material was peripheral blood, obtained in the third trimester of pregnancy. Every receptor here comes from a female donor with multiple sclerosis, enrolled in a pregnancy study.

The table lists this clone with a few counts. The rearrangement joins TRBV7-2 to TRBJ2-7; 9 bases fit TRBD2. From germline, CDR1 is SGHTA and CDR2 FQGNSA. V was pared by 5 bases and J by 3 bases, with 5 bases of the junction left unmatched. There are 14 residues in the CDR3. This chain's CDR3 is CASSMTSGNYEQYF. Written as DNA, the CDR3 is TGTGCCAGCAGCATGACTAGCGGCAACTACGAGCAGTACTTC. The full variable domain, in which reference TRBV7-2 and TRBJ2-7 provide the parts outside the CDR3, is GAGVSQSPSNKVTEKGKDVELRCDPISGHTALYWYRQSLGQGLEFLIYFQGNSAPDKSGLPSDRFSAERTGGSVSTLTIQRTQQEDSAVYLCASSMTSGNYEQYFGPGTRLTVT.

The J gene is TRBJ1-4, the V gene TRBV28, with a tentative D call TRBD1 (6 bases). The V gene's germline CDR1 is MDHEN and CDR2 SYDVKM. Trimming left V 6 bases short and J 7 bases short, with 9 bases between. The CDR3 has 12 amino acids. The chain's CDR3 is CASSLGGEKLFF. In DNA form, the CDR3 reads TGTGCCAGCAGCCTAGGGGGTGAAAAACTGTTTTTT.

This clone was counted a single time. At one end, the junction sequence differs from germline, possibly due to a read error. The J gene is TRBJ2-5, the V gene TRBV27; 12 bases line up with TRBD2. Germline assignment: CDR1 MNHEY and CDR2 SMNVEV (reference sequence). This CDR3 is built from 16 residues. The CDR3 DNA reads TGTGCCAGCAGTCTCCGACTAGCGGGGGACCACGAGACCCAGTACTTC. This gives the protein CASSLRLAGDHETQYF.

CDR3: CASRVLASWDEQFF. In DNA, the CDR3 is TGTGCCAGCAGGGTACTAGCTTCGTGGGATGAGCAGTTCTTC. The rearrangement uses TRBV27 and TRBJ2-1; possibly TRBD2 for D (6 bases). Germline lookup yields CDR1 MNHEY and CDR2 SMNVEV (reference sequence). V was shortened by 6 bases and J by 8 bases, with 17 bases between the two germline ends. The length of the CDR3 is 14 residues.

This clone came up once. This chain links TRBV6-5 with TRBJ2-1, with D possibly being TRBD2 (6 bases). This CDR3 has 12 amino acids. Trimming pared 5 bases from V and 10 bases from J, leaving 12 bases between. Per the germline V gene, CDR1 is MNHEY and CDR2 is SVGAGI. This CDR3 is CASSRDLLEQFF. In DNA form, the CDR3 reads TGTGCCAGCAGTCGGGACTTACTGGAGCAGTTCTTC.

The V and J genes are TRBV2 and TRBJ2-1; tentative D call: TRBD1 (5 bases). V was clipped by 5 bases and J by 4 bases, with 9 bases between them. This CDR3 is 13 amino acids long. Germline V gene data show CDR1 as SNHLY and CDR2 as FYNNEI. The CDR3 region is CASSSDRYNEQFF. DNA for the CDR3: TGTGCCAGCAGTTCTGACAGATACAATGAGCAGTTCTTC.

The chain combines TRBV5-1 with TRBJ2-3; TRBD2 matches 12 bases. The CDR3 runs 16 residues. V dropped 4 bases and J dropped 1; count of bases not matched to a gene: 4. CDR1 and CDR2 from the germline V gene are SGHRS and YFSETQ. This chain's CDR3 is CASSLRTSGGTDTQYF. For the CDR3, the DNA is TGCGCCAGCAGCCTGAGGACTAGCGGGGGCACAGATACGCAGTATTTT.

The chain is built from TRBV7-9 and TRBJ2-2; 7 bases are shared with TRBD1. CDR3 length equals 17 residues. In germline, CDR1 is SEHNR, CDR2 FQNEAQ (reference sequence). V shed 2 bases, J shed 6 bases, and the junction held 12 bases outside the gene matches. The CDR3 reads CASSLFSDRPRAGELFF. CDR3 in DNA: TGTGCCAGCAGCTTATTCTCGGACAGGCCTAGGGCCGGGGAGCTGTTTTTT.